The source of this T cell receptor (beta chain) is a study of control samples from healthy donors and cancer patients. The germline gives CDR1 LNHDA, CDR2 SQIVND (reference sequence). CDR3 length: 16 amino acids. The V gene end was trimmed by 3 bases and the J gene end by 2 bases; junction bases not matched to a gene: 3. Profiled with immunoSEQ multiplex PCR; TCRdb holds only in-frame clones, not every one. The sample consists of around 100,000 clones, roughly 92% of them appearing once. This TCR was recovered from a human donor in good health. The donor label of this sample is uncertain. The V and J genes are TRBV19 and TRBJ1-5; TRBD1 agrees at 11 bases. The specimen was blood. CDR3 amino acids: CASSIRGQGGNQPQHF. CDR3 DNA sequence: TGTGCCAGTAGTATTCGGGGACAGGGGGGCAATCAGCCCCAGCATTTT. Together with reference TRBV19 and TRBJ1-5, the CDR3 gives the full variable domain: DGGITQSPKYLFRKEGQNVTLSCEQNLNHDAMYWYRQDPGQGLRLIYYSQIVNDFQKGDIAEGYSVSREKKESFPLTVTSAQKNPTAFYLCASSIRGQGGNQPQHFGDGTRLSIL.